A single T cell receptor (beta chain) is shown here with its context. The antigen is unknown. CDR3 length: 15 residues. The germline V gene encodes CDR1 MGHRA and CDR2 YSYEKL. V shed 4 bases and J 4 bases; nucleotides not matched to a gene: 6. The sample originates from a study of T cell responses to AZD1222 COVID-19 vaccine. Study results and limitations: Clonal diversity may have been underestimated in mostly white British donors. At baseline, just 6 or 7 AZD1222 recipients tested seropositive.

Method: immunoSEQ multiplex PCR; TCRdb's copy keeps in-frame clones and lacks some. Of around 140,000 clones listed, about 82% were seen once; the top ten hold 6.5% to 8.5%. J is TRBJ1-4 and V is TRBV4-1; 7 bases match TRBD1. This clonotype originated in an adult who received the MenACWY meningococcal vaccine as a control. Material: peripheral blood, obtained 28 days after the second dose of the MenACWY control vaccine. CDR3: CASSRRTGDNEKLFF. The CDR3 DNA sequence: TGCGCCAGCAGCCGAAGGACAGGCGATAATGAAAAACTGTTTTTT.